Shown below are 19 T cell receptor beta chains from a single sample sequenced in a study of shared clonotypes between healthy human individuals. Only CD45RO-negative cells positively selected for CCR7 counted as naive CD8 cells, so terminally differentiated effector memory CD45RA+ cells were excluded. Profiled with immunoSEQ multiplex PCR; TCRdb holds only in-frame clones, not every one. The sample lists hundreds of thousands of clones; about 92% were seen once. Sequences were obtained from naive CD8+ T cells sorted from blood. Receptor source: a young man in good health.

The rearrangement links TRBV27 to TRBJ2-1; D unresolved. The CDR3 is 15 residues long. The V gene lost 2 bases and the J gene lost 3 bases, with 11 bases spanning the gap. Germline lookup yields CDR1 MNHEY and CDR2 SMNVEV (reference sequence). Written as DNA, the CDR3 is TGTGCCAGCAGTTTAGGGCAGAGTTACTACAATGAGCAGTTCTTC. It codes for CASSLGQSYYNEQFF.

The sample holds one count of this clone. The chain carries TRBV6-5 and TRBJ2-1; TRBD2 matches 7 bases. The trim removed 5 bases at V and 8 bases at J, leaving 6 bases unmatched. This CDR3 comprises 13 residues. Germline V CDR1 and CDR2: MNHEY, SVGAGI. The CDR3 sequence is CASSPGLTDEQFF. Written as DNA, the CDR3 is TGTGCCAGCAGTCCGGGACTAACCGATGAGCAGTTCTTC.

CDR3 amino acids: CASSNGQGPNEQFF. The CDR3 DNA is TGTGCCAGCAGTAATGGACAGGGGCCGAATGAGCAGTTCTTC. The chain employs TRBV2 and TRBJ2-1; 9 nucleotides align to TRBD1. The CDR3 spans 14 residues. With 5 bases clipped from V and 7 bases from J, the junction kept 6 bases outside the gene matches. CDR1 is SNHLY, CDR2 FYNNEI, per germline.

The chain couples TRBV28 to TRBJ2-6; 8 bases are shared with TRBD1. Germline V gene lookup returns CDR1 MDHEN and CDR2 SYDVKM. The CDR3 extends over 16 amino acids. Trimming cost V 4 bases and J 2 bases; bases outside gene matches: 4. The CDR3 spells CASSWTGSAGANVLTF. The CDR3 bases are TGTGCCAGCAGTTGGACAGGGTCCGCTGGGGCCAACGTCCTGACTTTC.

V usage is TRBV27 and J usage is TRBJ2-1, with a tentative D call TRBD2 (6 bases). The CDR3 runs 19 residues. V lost 3 bases and J lost 4, with 25 bases in between. Germline CDR1 reads MNHEY; CDR2 reads SMNVEV (reference sequence). The CDR3 DNA follows: TGTGCCAGCAGTTTCCGGCTGGTGGGCGGGATGGCTTTTTACAATGAGCAGTTCTTC. Translating gives CASSFRLVGGMAFYNEQFF.

This chain uses TRBV2 with TRBJ1-1; 8 bases map to TRBD1. CDR1 is SNHLY and CDR2 is FYNNEI in the germline V gene. The junction had 9 bases not matched to a gene; V was cut back by 6 bases and J by 6 bases. The CDR3 totals 14 residues. In DNA form, the CDR3 reads TGTGCCAGCAGCGGTCCCGGGACAGGATCTGAAGCTTTCTTT. Translation: CASSGPGTGSEAFF.

This sequence joins TRBV4-3 and TRBJ2-1; TRBD2 matches 9 bases. The germline gives CDR1 LGHNA, CDR2 YSLEER. Trimming removed 4 bases from V and 4 bases from J; junction bases left unmatched: 8. The CDR3 totals 16 residues. For the CDR3, the DNA is TGCGCCAGCAGCCCCGGTAGCGGGAGTTCGTACAATGAGCAGTTCTTC. Translated: CASSPGSGSSYNEQFF.

This rearrangement joins TRBV7-8 to TRBJ2-7; 8 bases line up with TRBD2. Germline V gene lookup returns CDR1 SGHVS and CDR2 FQNEAQ. The CDR3 has 14 amino acids. With 9 bases clipped from V and 4 bases from J, the junction kept 11 bases outside the gene matches. For the CDR3, the DNA is TGTGCCAGTCTCGGAGAAAGCGGGAGTTACGAGCAGTACTTC. It encodes CASLGESGSYEQYF.

This clone was detected only a few times. The chain recombines TRBV19 with TRBJ2-1, with 14 bases aligning to TRBD2. Germline CDR1 and CDR2: LNHDA and SQIVND (reference sequence). The V gene end was trimmed by 5 bases and the J gene end by 0 bases; junction bases not matched to a gene: 6. The CDR3 totals 18 residues. The CDR3 sequence is CASSSGTSGGSSYNEQFF. Here the CDR3 DNA reads TGTGCCAGTAGTTCCGGGACTAGCGGGGGAAGCTCCTACAATGAGCAGTTCTTC.

This chain connects TRBV7-6 to TRBJ2-2; 8 nucleotides align to TRBD1. The CDR3 extends over 13 amino acids. In germline, CDR1 is SGHVS, CDR2 FNYEAQ. Trimming cost V 5 bases and J 9 bases; bases outside gene matches: 5. The CDR3 loop is CASSGTGRRELFF. The CDR3 DNA is TGTGCCAGCAGCGGGACAGGCAGGAGGGAGCTGTTTTTT.

This chain joins TRBV29-1 and TRBJ2-3; D is uncertain. The CDR3 spans 17 residues. Germline CDR1 and CDR2: SQVTM and ANQGSEA. The V and J ends lost 4 bases and 0 bases respectively, with 20 bases between them. The CDR3 here is CSVVSIAGIYSTDTQYF. CDR3 nucleotide sequence: TGCAGCGTTGTGTCTATCGCAGGAATTTATAGCACAGATACGCAGTATTTT.

The gene calls are TRBV6-6 and TRBJ2-7, with 12 bases aligning to TRBD2. V was pared by 0 bases and J by 4 bases, with 1 base of the junction left unmatched. In germline, CDR1 is MNHNY, CDR2 SVGAGI (reference sequence). There are 15 residues in the CDR3. The CDR3 here is CASSYSGTSGYEQYF. The DNA of the CDR3 is TGTGCCAGCAGTTACTCCGGGACTAGCGGGTACGAGCAGTACTTC.

The CDR3 DNA reads as TGTGCCAGCAGCGTAGGGGGAGCCCCCTCCTACGAGCAGTACTTC. The encoded protein is CASSVGGAPSYEQYF. This chain links TRBV9 with TRBJ2-7; D possibly corresponds to TRBD2 (5 bases). Germline values: CDR1 SGDLS, CDR2 YYNGEE. Trimming shortened V by 0 bases and J by 0 bases, and 10 bases separated the two germline ends. This CDR3 has 15 residues.

The V and J genes are TRBV5-5 and TRBJ2-5, with a possible D match to TRBD1 (5 bases). V was trimmed by 1 base and J by 3 bases, leaving 10 bases between them. There are 14 residues in the CDR3. Germline-derived CDR1 and CDR2 are SGHKS and YYEKEE (reference sequence). The CDR3 DNA is TGTGCCAGCAGCTTGCAGGAAGGGGAAGAGACCCAGTACTTC. Amino acids: CASSLQEGEETQYF.

This clone has a single count. V and J are TRBV4-1 and TRBJ1-1, with 9 bases matching TRBD1. This CDR3 contains 16 residues. Trimming took 5 bases from V and 6 from J; bases not matched to a gene: 13. The germline gives CDR1 MGHRA, CDR2 YSYEKL. The CDR3 reads CASSSPGQGVVAEAFF. The CDR3 coding sequence is TGCGCCAGCAGCTCGCCGGGACAGGGAGTGGTCGCTGAAGCTTTCTTT.

The chain links TRBV29-1 to TRBJ2-1, with D perhaps matching TRBD2 (6 bases). V dropped 1 base and J dropped 9 bases, with 16 bases sitting between them. CDR1 is SQVTM, CDR2 ANQGSEA, per germline. This CDR3 spans 14 amino acids. CDR3 sequence reads: CSVEGAGLRAEQFF. The DNA of the CDR3 is TGCAGCGTTGAAGGGGCGGGACTCCGGGCTGAGCAGTTCTTC.

The chain links TRBV5-6 to TRBJ2-7; TRBD1 is a possible D gene (5 bases). This CDR3 has 15 residues. Germline CDR1 reads SGHDT; CDR2 reads YYEEEE. The germline V and J ends were trimmed by 2 bases and 5 bases, with 17 bases remaining between them. CDR3 protein: CASSFSDSKTDEQYF. CDR3 in DNA: TGTGCCAGCAGCTTTTCAGACAGTAAAACTGACGAGCAGTACTTC.

For this clone: The same CDR3 is also encoded by other DNA sequences in this sample. This rearrangement joins TRBV19 to TRBJ1-5, with 9 bases lining up with TRBD1. Trimming removed 6 bases from V and 3 bases from J; junction bases left unmatched: 6. Germline values: CDR1 LNHDA, CDR2 SQIVND (reference sequence). CDR3 length: 15 residues. Here the CDR3 reads CASSTTGGSNQPQHF. CDR3 sequence (DNA): TGTGCCAGTAGCACAACAGGGGGCTCCAATCAGCCCCAGCATTTT. Using reference TRBV19 and TRBJ1-5 for the parts outside the CDR3, the full variable domain is DGGITQSPKYLFRKEGQNVTLSCEQNLNHDAMYWYRQDPGQGLRLIYYSQIVNDFQKGDIAEGYSVSREKKESFPLTVTSAQKNPTAFYLCASSTTGGSNQPQHFGDGTRLSIL.

V is TRBV9 and J is TRBJ2-1; D ambiguous. The germline CDR1 and CDR2 sequences are SGDLS and YYNGEE. The ends were cut back, 3 bases at V and 2 bases at J, with 18 bases in the middle. CDR3 size: 17 residues. The CDR3 region is CASSGPPTGGTYNEQFF. CDR3 sequence (DNA): TGTGCCAGCAGCGGCCCCCCTACGGGCGGAACCTACAATGAGCAGTTCTTC. Full variable domain (missing parts from reference TRBV9 and TRBJ2-1): DSGVTQTPKHLITATGQRVTLRCSPRSGDLSVYWYQQSLDQGLQFLIQYYNGEERAKGNILERFSAQQFPDLHSELNLSSLELGDSALYFCASSGPPTGGTYNEQFFGPGTRLTVL.